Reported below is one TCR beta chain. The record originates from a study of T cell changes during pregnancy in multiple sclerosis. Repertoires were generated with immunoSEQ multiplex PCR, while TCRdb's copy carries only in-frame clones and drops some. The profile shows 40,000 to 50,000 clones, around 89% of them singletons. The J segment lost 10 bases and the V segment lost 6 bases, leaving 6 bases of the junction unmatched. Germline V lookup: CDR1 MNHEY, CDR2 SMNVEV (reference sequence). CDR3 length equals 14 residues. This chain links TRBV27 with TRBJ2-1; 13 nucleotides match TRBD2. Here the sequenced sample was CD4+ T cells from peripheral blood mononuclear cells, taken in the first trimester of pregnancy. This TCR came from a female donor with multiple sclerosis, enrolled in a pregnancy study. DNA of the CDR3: TGTGCCAGCAGCCGGACTAGCGGGAGACGGGAGCAGTTCTTC. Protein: CASSRTSGRREQFF.